This entry lists 13 T cell receptor beta chains sequenced from one sample in a study of T-cell memory formation after mild COVID-19 (dated by TCRdb to the early 2020s). Library preparation used 5' RACE. The sequencer was an Illumina NovaSeq 6000. In TCRdb, the public reads were trimmed at Q25 with fastp and aligned with MiXCR, with productive beta chains retained. Rows merge per CDR3 protein into single entries with the most common DNA and genes. In this sample the table shows 580,000 or so distinct CDR3 sequences, around a sixth of which occur a single time. The ten most abundant clones make up roughly 7.8% of the sample. The source material was PBMCs or a T cell subset sorted from them (not recorded which). These TCRs come from an adult woman who had mild COVID-19 (a few samples of this study predate the infection). The sample titles of this study are shuffled in the database, so cell type and time point are left out; the donor was told from shared clones.

The J gene is TRBJ2-7, the V gene TRBV5-1; D is undetermined. V gave up 0 bases and J gave up 4 bases, with 11 bases separating them. The CDR3 is 14 residues long. Germline values: CDR1 SGHRS, CDR2 YFSETQ. CDR3 region: CASSLETVGYEQYF. As DNA, the CDR3 is TGCGCCAGCAGCTTGGAAACGGTTGGGTACGAGCAGTACTTC.

The chain joins TRBV11-2 to TRBJ2-7; D is unclear. Per the germline V gene, CDR1 is SGHAT and CDR2 is FQNNGV. Trimming cost V 5 bases and J 2 bases, with 10 bases left between them. CDR3 size: 13 residues. Written as DNA, the CDR3 is TGTGCCAGCAGCCGACTTGGGGCCTACGAGCAGTACTTC. Amino acids: CASSRLGAYEQYF.

This clonotype has only a few counts. The J gene is TRBJ2-7, the V gene TRBV18, with 8 bases matching TRBD2. After removal of 3 bases from V and 5 bases from J, the junction contained 3 bases not matched to a gene. CDR1 is KGHSH and CDR2 is LQKENI in the germline V gene. The CDR3 contains 13 residues. The chain's CDR3 is CASSPSRGDEQYF. The CDR3 nucleotides are TGTGCCAGCTCACCGTCGCGGGGGGACGAGCAGTACTTC.

This rearrangement joins TRBV12-3 or TRBV12-4 to TRBJ1-2; D remains unclear. Trimming stripped 3 bases from V and 5 bases from J, with 10 bases between. The CDR3 consists of 13 residues. The CDR3 is CASSFRRIYGYTF. The CDR3 bases are TGTGCCAGCAGTTTTCGCAGGATTTATGGCTACACCTTC.

This clonotype was seen more than once but under ten times. This rearrangement joins TRBV7-9 to TRBJ2-4, with D perhaps TRBD2 (5 bases). CDR1 and CDR2 (germline): SEHNR, FQNEAQ (reference sequence). V lost 4 bases to trimming and J lost 4 bases, with 14 bases between them. This CDR3 has 15 amino acids. CDR3 sequence: CASSYSDGLKNIQYF. The DNA of the CDR3 is TGTGCCAGCAGCTATTCGGACGGACTTAAAAACATTCAGTACTTC.

This sequence joins TRBV19 and TRBJ2-7; D possibly corresponds to TRBD2 (5 bases). Per the germline V gene, CDR1 is LNHDA and CDR2 is SQIVND (reference sequence). The CDR3 runs to 15 residues. V lost 4 bases, J lost 3 bases, and 16 bases lay in between. CDR3 protein: CASSTVGSTSYEQYF. The CDR3 nucleotides read TGTGCCAGTAGTACAGTGGGGTCAACTAGCTACGAGCAGTACTTC. Complete variable domain (other parts from reference TRBV19 and TRBJ2-7): DGGITQSPKYLFRKEGQNVTLSCEQNLNHDAMYWYRQDPGQGLRLIYYSQIVNDFQKGDIAEGYSVSREKKESFPLTVTSAQKNPTAFYLCASSTVGSTSYEQYFGPGTRLTVT.

The rearrangement joins TRBV5-5 to TRBJ1-3; D remains ambiguous. CDR1 is SGHKS, CDR2 YYEKEE, per germline (reference sequence). This CDR3 is built from 15 residues. Trimming pared 0 bases from V and 2 bases from J, leaving 9 bases between. CDR3 DNA: TGTGCCAGCAGCTTGGGAGCGGCACCTGGAAACACCATATATTTT. This translates into CASSLGAAPGNTIYF.

This chain links TRBV6-5 with TRBJ2-7; 9 bases fit TRBD2. CDR1 is MNHEY, CDR2 SVGAGI, per germline. This CDR3 is 16 amino acids long. With 8 bases clipped from V and 0 bases from J, the junction kept 11 bases outside the gene matches. CDR3 DNA sequence: TGTGCCAGCGGGATGACTAGCGGAAAGAGCTCCTACGAGCAGTACTTC. Translated, it gives CASGMTSGKSSYEQYF.

The chain uses TRBV19 and TRBJ1-2; unclear D gene. V lost 3 bases and J lost 2, with 10 bases in between. There are 14 residues in the CDR3. Germline-derived CDR1 and CDR2 are LNHDA and SQIVND (reference sequence). CDR3 nucleotides: TGTGCCAGTAGTATGTCGAGTTTCAACTATGGCTACACCTTC. Protein product: CASSMSSFNYGYTF.

The table lists this clonotype with a few counts. The chain recombines TRBV6-1 with TRBJ1-2; D uncertain. CDR1 MNHNS and CDR2 SASEGT come from the germline V gene. This CDR3 is 13 amino acids long. Trimming removed 6 bases from V and 1 base from J, with 9 bases in between. The CDR3: CASSPRDNYGYTF. The CDR3 nucleotides read TGTGCCAGCAGCCCACGGGATAACTATGGCTACACCTTC.

The table lists this clonotype with a few counts. The chain recombines TRBV4-2 with TRBJ2-7; 12 nucleotides agree with TRBD2. After removal of 3 bases from V and 7 bases from J, the junction contained 13 bases not matched to a gene. The CDR3 covers 17 residues. The germline CDR1 and CDR2 sequences are LGHNA and YNFKEQ. CDR3: CASSHWTSGKVGREQYF. For the CDR3, the DNA is TGTGCCAGCAGCCATTGGACTAGCGGGAAGGTGGGACGGGAGCAGTACTTC.

The chain is built from TRBV7-3 and TRBJ2-1, with D maybe TRBD2 (5 bases). The CDR3 loop spans 13 amino acids. V was shortened by 5 bases and J by 7 bases, with 12 bases between the two germline ends. Germline values: CDR1 SGHTA, CDR2 FQGTGA. Here the CDR3 DNA reads TGTGCCAGCAGCACTTATACGGGGAATGAGCAGTTCTTC. Its translation: CASSTYTGNEQFF.

This chain connects TRBV4-2 to TRBJ2-7, with D possibly TRBD2 on 5 matching bases. Germline CDR1 is LGHNA and CDR2 is YNFKEQ. CDR3 length: 16 residues. Trimming pared 1 base from V and 2 bases from J, leaving 15 bases between. The CDR3 loop is CASSQAEASLPYEQYF. CDR3 in DNA: TGTGCCAGCAGCCAAGCTGAGGCTAGCCTCCCCTACGAGCAGTACTTC.